These 26 T cell receptor beta chains were all obtained from the same sample, sequenced in a study of patients and donors after allogeneic stem cell transplantation. One entry per CDR3 protein results from TCRdb running MiXCR on the RT-PCR reads. The table has about 230,000 distinct CDR3 sequences, around an eighth seen once. The specimen sequenced was blood, either unsorted or a sorted T cell fraction (not recorded which). The receptors were gathered from a human donor who was either an allogeneic HSCT recipient or a stem cell or donor lymphocyte infusion donor (not recorded which). It is not recorded whose cells these are; they may come from a transplant donor.

This clonotype was observed a handful of times. V gene TRBV19 combines with J gene TRBJ2-7, with D hard to call. The CDR3 is 15 residues long. V was shortened by 3 bases and J by 3 bases, with 15 bases between the two germline ends. CDR1 and CDR2 (germline): LNHDA, SQIVND (reference sequence). The CDR3 reads CASSINTNPSYEQYF. CDR3 DNA sequence: TGTGCCAGTAGTATCAACACCAACCCCAGCTACGAGCAGTACTTC.

This clonotype has ten or more counts. The chain has TRBV21-1 and TRBJ1-5. TRBV21-1 is deemed a pseudogene. The CDR3 loop spans 13 amino acids. The chain's CDR3 is CASSKDPPQPQHF. CDR3 DNA sequence: TGTGCCAGCAGCAAAGACCCACCCCAGCCCCAGCATTTT.

This clonotype was found a few times. The chain uses TRBV6-1 and TRBJ2-3, with D uncertain. This CDR3 is 15 amino acids long. The V end lost 1 base, the J end lost 2 bases, and 10 bases lay between the germline ends. CDR1 and CDR2 (germline): MNHNS, SASEGT. The CDR3 sequence is CASSEGPPHTDTQYF. DNA of the CDR3: TGTGCCAGCAGTGAAGGCCCGCCCCACACAGATACGCAGTATTTT.

This clonotype came up many times. The chain combines TRBV5-1 with TRBJ2-2, with 8 bases that match TRBD2. V shed 1 base, J shed 6 bases, and the junction held 5 bases outside the gene matches. Germline CDR1 reads SGHRS; CDR2 reads YFSETQ. CDR3 length: 15 residues. CDR3: CASSLSLAGAGELFF. CDR3 in DNA: TGCGCCAGCAGCTTGAGTCTAGCGGGCGCCGGGGAGCTGTTTTTT.

This clonotype was detected once. A read error may explain this, as a much larger clone is one base away. The V call is TRBV10-3, the J call TRBJ1-1; D may be TRBD1 (5 bases). Germline V gene data show CDR1 as ENHRY and CDR2 as SYGVKD. Trimming left V 6 bases short and J 1 base short, with 21 bases between. This CDR3 has 17 amino acids. The DNA for the CDR3 is TGTGCCATCAGCCCCTGGGGCACAAGAAGACCGAACACTGAAGCTTTCTTT. This translates into CAISPWGTRRPNTEAFF.

This clonotype was seen repeatedly, ten times or more. The CDR3 is CASSQLFEGSTGELFF. The DNA of the CDR3 is TGCGCCAGCAGCCAGTTATTTGAAGGGAGCACCGGGGAGCTGTTTTTT. The chain uses TRBV4-1 and TRBJ2-2; a weak D match, TRBD2 (5 bases). Germline V gene lookup returns CDR1 MGHRA and CDR2 YSYEKL. The CDR3 is 16 residues long. V was pared by 3 bases and J by 4 bases, with 15 bases between.

The V gene is TRBV20-1, the J gene TRBJ2-3; D ambiguous. The CDR3 length is 11 residues. V lost 5 bases and J 5 bases, leaving 8 bases between the germline ends. Germline lookup yields CDR1 DFQATT and CDR2 SNEGSKA (reference sequence). The CDR3 loop is CSAPIGDTQYF. CDR3 nucleotide sequence: TGCAGTGCTCCTATCGGAGATACGCAGTATTTT.

The V gene is TRBV20-1, the J gene TRBJ1-2, with D hard to call. The CDR3 totals 12 residues. The V end lost 0 bases, the J end lost 6 bases, and 8 bases lay between the germline ends. Germline V CDR1 and CDR2: DFQATT, SNEGSKA (reference sequence). The CDR3 DNA follows: TGCAGTGCTAGAGATTATATCGATGGCTACACCTTC. It codes for CSARDYIDGYTF.

This clonotype was seen many times. V is TRBV24-1 and J is TRBJ2-7; D is undetermined. CDR1 KGHDR and CDR2 SFDVKD come from the germline V gene. V was clipped by 1 base and J by 4 bases, with 7 bases between them. This CDR3 spans 13 amino acids. In DNA form, the CDR3 reads TGTGCCACCAGTGATTTTAAGGATTACGAGCAGTACTTC. This sequence encodes CATSDFKDYEQYF.

The rearrangement links TRBV5-6 to TRBJ1-4; D unresolved. This CDR3 has 12 amino acids. Trimming took off 3 bases at V and 8 bases at J, with 8 bases between the two ends. The germline gives CDR1 SGHDT, CDR2 YYEEEE. The CDR3 loop reads CASSSSYEKLFF. The CDR3 region has the DNA TGTGCCAGCAGCTCATCATACGAAAAACTGTTTTTT.

The J gene is TRBJ2-7, the V gene TRBV20-1, with TRBD1 matching 8 bases. The germline V gene has CDR1 DFQATT and CDR2 SNEGSKA (reference sequence). The ends lost 0 bases at V and 2 bases at J; junction bases unmatched: 3. This CDR3 is built from 14 residues. The CDR3 region is CSARDQTGAYEQYF. DNA for the CDR3: TGCAGTGCTAGAGATCAGACAGGGGCCTACGAGCAGTACTTC.

This clonotype was recorded many times. The CDR3 DNA reads as TGTGCCAGCAGTTATCAGGGGTCTGGCTACACCTTC. Translated, it gives CASSYQGSGYTF. This chain uses TRBV6-5 with TRBJ1-2; a weak D match, TRBD1 (6 bases). Trimming shortened V by 3 bases and J by 7 bases, and 9 bases separated the two germline ends. The CDR3 has 12 residues. CDR1 and CDR2 (germline): MNHEY, SVGAGI.

This clonotype appeared many times. The genes are TRBV5-1 and TRBJ1-1; D gene ambiguous. V lost 2 bases and J 0 bases, leaving 5 bases between the germline ends. Looked up from germline, CDR1 is SGHRS and CDR2 is YFSETQ. CDR3 length: 13 residues. CDR3 protein: CASSFSLNTEAFF. The CDR3 DNA reads as TGCGCCAGCAGCTTTTCCTTGAACACTGAAGCTTTCTTT.

The V gene is TRBV10-3, the J gene TRBJ1-1; no reliable D call. Germline CDR1 ENHRY, CDR2 SYGVKD. The length of the CDR3 is 11 residues. The V end was cut by 6 bases, the J end by 1 base, with 3 bases between. Here the CDR3 reads CAIRQNTEAFF. The CDR3 DNA is TGTGCCATCAGACAGAACACTGAAGCTTTCTTT.

The rearrangement links TRBV5-6 to TRBJ2-7, with 13 bases fitting TRBD2. CDR3 size: 17 residues. Germline V gene data show CDR1 as SGHDT and CDR2 as YYEEEE. The junction had 7 bases not matched to a gene; V was cut back by 4 bases and J by 0 bases. This CDR3 is CASSQPGLAGYSYEQYF. CDR3 nucleotide sequence: TGTGCCAGCAGCCAACCGGGACTAGCGGGATACTCCTACGAGCAGTACTTC.

This clonotype was seen a few times. V and J are TRBV6-2 or TRBV6-3 and TRBJ2-7; D is unresolved. Trimming removed 8 bases from V and 4 bases from J, with 18 bases in between. The CDR3 runs to 14 residues. Germline-derived CDR1 and CDR2 are MNHEY and SVGEGT. The CDR3 DNA reads as TGTGCCAGCGCCATTACTTGGCAGCAATACGAGCAGTACTTC. It specifies CASAITWQQYEQYF.

This sequence joins TRBV13 and TRBJ2-1; no clear D. The CDR3 is made up of 16 amino acids. Germline assignment: CDR1 PRHDT and CDR2 FYEKMQ (reference sequence). The germline V and J ends were trimmed by 5 bases and 0 bases, with 14 bases remaining between them. CDR3 nucleotides: TGTGCCAGCAGCACAATACTGGAGAGCTCCTACAATGAGCAGTTCTTC. Protein sequence: CASSTILESSYNEQFF.

This clonotype was counted ten times or more. The chain employs TRBV9 and TRBJ2-2; 7 bases fit TRBD2. This CDR3 has 17 amino acids. The V and J ends lost 3 bases and 2 bases, in that order; junction bases with no gene match: 10. The germline V gene has CDR1 SGDLS and CDR2 YYNGEE. CDR3 nucleotide sequence: TGTGCCAGCAGCGCGGGCGGCAAGCGGGGCAACACCGGGGAGCTGTTTTTT. It is translated as CASSAGGKRGNTGELFF.

This clonotype came up a few times. The gene calls are TRBV4-1 and TRBJ2-4; D ambiguous. Between the trimmed V and J ends, which lost 0 bases and 0 bases, there was a span of 6 bases. Germline-derived CDR1 and CDR2 are MGHRA and YSYEKL. This CDR3 has 15 amino acids. The CDR3 sequence is CASSQDYLAKNIQYF. CDR3 coding DNA: TGCGCCAGCAGCCAAGACTATTTAGCCAAAAACATTCAGTACTTC.

This clonotype appeared many times. The CDR3 region is CASSPEWGAQPQHF. CDR3 coding DNA: TGTGCCAGCAGCCCGGAATGGGGGGCTCAGCCCCAGCATTTT. This chain joins TRBV6-1 and TRBJ1-5; perhaps TRBD1 as D (6 bases). The CDR3 runs to 14 residues. The germline V gene has CDR1 MNHNS and CDR2 SASEGT. Trimming cost V 6 bases and J 6 bases, with 15 bases left between them.

J is TRBJ1-1 and V is TRBV7-9, with 9 bases matching TRBD1. The germline gives CDR1 SEHNR, CDR2 FQNEAQ (reference sequence). With V trimmed by 1 base and J by 1 base, 4 bases remained unmatched. The CDR3 has 16 residues. The CDR3 spells CASSLGQGVANTEAFF. The CDR3 DNA reads TGTGCCAGCAGCTTAGGACAGGGGGTAGCGAACACTGAAGCTTTCTTT.

The chain employs TRBV3-1 and TRBJ2-1; TRBD2 matches at 7 bases. Trimming at V came to 6 bases and at J to 8 bases, leaving 13 bases not matched to a gene. Germline lookup yields CDR1 LGHDT and CDR2 YNNKEL (reference sequence). CDR3 length: 15 residues. Here the CDR3 reads CASSLKAPSGDEQFF. CDR3 sequence (DNA): TGTGCCAGCAGTCTTAAAGCCCCTAGCGGTGATGAGCAGTTCTTC.

This clonotype has a handful of counts. The J gene is TRBJ1-2, the V gene TRBV12-3 or TRBV12-4, with D perhaps TRBD1 (5 bases). The CDR3 length is 15 residues. V was cut by 5 bases and J by 7 bases, with 20 bases left in between. The CDR3 sequence: CASSPQMRKRGGYTF. The CDR3 DNA reads TGTGCCAGCAGTCCCCAGATGAGGAAAAGGGGTGGCTACACCTTC.

This clonotype was seen at least ten times. This sequence joins TRBV29-1 and TRBJ2-2; 14 bases are a match to TRBD2. V trimming: 5 bases; J trimming: 7 bases; junction bases outside the gene matches: 6. The CDR3 runs 15 residues. Germline V CDR1 and CDR2: SQVTM, ANQGSEA. The CDR3 spells CSVLGTSGRVGELFF. Written as DNA, the CDR3 is TGCAGCGTTCTGGGGACTAGCGGGAGAGTCGGGGAGCTGTTTTTT.

This clonotype was seen a few times. The rearrangement uses TRBV30 and TRBJ1-1, with TRBD1 matching 9 bases. The trim removed 2 bases at V and 3 bases at J, leaving 1 base unmatched. The CDR3 runs 13 residues. CDR1 GTSNPN and CDR2 SVGIG come from the germline V gene (reference sequence). CDR3: CAWSRQGDTEAFF. As DNA, the CDR3 is TGTGCCTGGAGTCGACAGGGGGACACTGAAGCTTTCTTT. The whole variable domain, filled in from reference TRBV30 and TRBJ1-1, reads SQTIHQWPATLVQPVGSPLSLECTVEGTSNPNLYWYRQAAGRGLQLLFYSVGIGQISSEVPQNLSASRPQDRQFILSSKKLLLSDSGFYLCAWSRQGDTEAFFGQGTRLTVV.

The J gene is TRBJ1-2, the V gene TRBV19; D possibly corresponds to TRBD1 (5 bases). Germline V gene data show CDR1 as LNHDA and CDR2 as SQIVND (reference sequence). This CDR3 has 13 residues. V dropped 7 bases and J dropped 3 bases, with 12 bases sitting between them. As DNA, the CDR3 is TGTGCCAGTAATTCAGGGTTCGACTATGGCTACACCTTC. Translated: CASNSGFDYGYTF.